This TCR beta chain was identified in a study of control samples from healthy donors and cancer patients. The CDR3 runs to 16 residues. The trim removed 6 bases at V and 4 bases at J, leaving 11 bases unmatched. The germline CDR1 and CDR2 sequences are KGHSH and LQKENI. Here immunoSEQ multiplex PCR was the method, and the copy in TCRdb shows in-frame clones only, minus some. The table includes around 140,000 clones, 91% detected once. This sequence was found in a man between 18 and 29 years old in good health. Sequenced material: blood. The genes are TRBV18 and TRBJ2-2; 7 bases align to TRBD2. The CDR3 coding sequence is TGTGCCAGCTCCTCGACCTTAGGCGGGGGCACCGGGGAGCTGTTTTTT. Amino acid sequence: CASSSTLGGGTGELFF.